These T cell receptor beta chains were read from a single sample in a study of CD8 T cells in Susac syndrome. TCRdb re-called the immunoSEQ multiplex PCR reads with MiXCR, one entry per CDR3 protein. The sample has around 180,000 distinct CDR3 sequences; approximately 93% are singletons. The specimen sequenced was CD4+ T cells from PBMCs. Receptors originate from a human donor with multiple sclerosis. The CDR3 runs from the conserved cysteine through the conserved F or W. Only part of the rows carry a size: once, few, many, or a class if the clone is expanded.

v_gene	abundance	len	j_gene	CDR3aa
TRBV4-1	NA	14	TRBJ1-1	CASSQEFSNTEAFF
TRBV3-1	once	16	TRBJ2-3	CASSGTSGASTDTQYF
TRBV5-1	NA	14	TRBJ2-7	CASTPGTTRYEQYF
TRBV5-1	once	15	TRBJ1-2	CASSLRPRANYGYTF
TRBV7-9	NA	14	TRBJ2-1	CASSLGTGTNEQFF
TRBV7-9	NA	14	TRBJ1-2	CASSLTGESYGYTF
TRBV24-1	NA	17	TRBJ2-3	CATSDPKTGTGSDTQYF
TRBV10-2	NA	11	TRBJ2-7	CASSESGEQYF
TRBV28	NA	13	TRBJ2-7	CATRTTVSYEQYF
TRBV7-6	few	13	TRBJ1-6	CASSSEGGSPLHF
TRBV5-6	NA	17	TRBJ2-2	CASSFPVHTANTGELFF
TRBV5-1	NA	15	TRBJ2-5	CASSLGTIIQETQYF
TRBV18	NA	18	TRBJ2-2	CASAPGSSGGPNTGELFF
TRBV9	NA	14	TRBJ1-6	CASSEGEKRSPLHF
TRBV19	NA	12	TRBJ2-7	CASSMTGDEQYF
TRBV7-2	NA	13	TRBJ1-5	CASSLDRDQPQHF
TRBV30	NA	14	TRBJ2-7	CAWSGWARGYEQYF
TRBV7-2	NA	15	TRBJ1-3	CASSLVPVSGNTIYF
TRBV7-9	NA	17	TRBJ1-4	CASSPRPLDREGEKLFF
TRBV2	NA	15	TRBJ1-2	CASNTDSLANYGYTF
TRBV6-1	NA	14	TRBJ1-5	CASSEGTGNQPQHF
TRBV12-5	NA	15	TRBJ2-1	CASGPGTGPYNEQFF
TRBV4-1	NA	19	TRBJ2-6	CASSQAVQGVDSGANVLTF
TRBV23-1	NA	20	TRBJ2-5	CASSQSGLAGPFSGRETQYF
TRBV12-5	NA	14	TRBJ2-5	CASARDSTQETQYF
TRBV25-1	NA	13	TRBJ2-7	CASSEDTTYEQYF
TRBV6-5	once	17	TRBJ1-2	CASSYGAGEDEWYGYTF
TRBV20-1	once	13	TRBJ1-2	CSAREGLNYGYTF
TRBV15	NA	16	TRBJ2-1	CATSRPGLAGVNEQFF